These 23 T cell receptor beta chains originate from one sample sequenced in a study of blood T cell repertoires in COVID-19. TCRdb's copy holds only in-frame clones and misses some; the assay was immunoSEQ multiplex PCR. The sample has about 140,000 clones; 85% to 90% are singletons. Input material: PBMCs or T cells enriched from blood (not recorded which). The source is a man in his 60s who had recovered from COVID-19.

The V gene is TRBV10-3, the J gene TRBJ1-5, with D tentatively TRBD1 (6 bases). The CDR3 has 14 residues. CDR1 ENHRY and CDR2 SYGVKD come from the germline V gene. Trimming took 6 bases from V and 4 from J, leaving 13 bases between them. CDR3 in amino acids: CAISPGQPNQPQHF. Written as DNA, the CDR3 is TGTGCCATCAGCCCTGGACAGCCAAATCAGCCCCAGCATTTT.

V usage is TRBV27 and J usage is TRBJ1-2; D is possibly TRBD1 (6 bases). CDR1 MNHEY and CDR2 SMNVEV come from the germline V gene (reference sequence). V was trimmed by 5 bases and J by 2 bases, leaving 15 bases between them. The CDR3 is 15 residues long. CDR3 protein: CASSIRDTENYGYTF. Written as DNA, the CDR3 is TGTGCCAGCAGTATCCGGGACACAGAAAACTATGGCTACACCTTC.

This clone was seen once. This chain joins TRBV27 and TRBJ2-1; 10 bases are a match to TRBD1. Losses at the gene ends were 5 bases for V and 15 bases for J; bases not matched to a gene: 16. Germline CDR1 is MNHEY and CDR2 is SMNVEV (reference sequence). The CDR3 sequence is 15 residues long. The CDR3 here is CASSPPGQGFISSFF. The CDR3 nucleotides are TGTGCCAGCAGTCCACCGGGACAGGGGTTTATCTCTTCGTTCTTC.

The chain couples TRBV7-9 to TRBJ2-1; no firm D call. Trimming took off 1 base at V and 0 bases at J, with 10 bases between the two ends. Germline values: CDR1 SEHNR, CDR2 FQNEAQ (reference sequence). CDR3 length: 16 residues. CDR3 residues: CASSLGQVFSYNEQFF. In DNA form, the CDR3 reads TGTGCCAGCAGCTTAGGGCAGGTCTTCTCCTACAATGAGCAGTTCTTC.

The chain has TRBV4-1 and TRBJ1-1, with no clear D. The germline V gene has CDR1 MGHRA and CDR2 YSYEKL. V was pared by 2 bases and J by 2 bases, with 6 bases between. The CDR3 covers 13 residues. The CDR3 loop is CASSQRLNTEAFF. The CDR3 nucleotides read TGCGCCAGCAGCCAACGACTTAACACTGAAGCTTTCTTT.

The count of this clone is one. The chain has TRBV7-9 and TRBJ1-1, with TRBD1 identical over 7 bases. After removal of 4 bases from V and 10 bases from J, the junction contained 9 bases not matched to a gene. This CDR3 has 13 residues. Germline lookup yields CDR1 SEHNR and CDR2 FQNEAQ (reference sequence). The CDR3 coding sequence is TGTGCCAGCAGCTCAGCAGGGGGGCTAGTAGCTTTCTTT. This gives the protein CASSSAGGLVAFF.

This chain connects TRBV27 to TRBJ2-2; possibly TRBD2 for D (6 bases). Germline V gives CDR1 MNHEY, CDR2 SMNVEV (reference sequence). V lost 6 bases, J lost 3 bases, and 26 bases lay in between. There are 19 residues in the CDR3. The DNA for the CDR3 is TGTGCCAGCAGACCTGGGGGAGGACTTCCTGGAAGTTACACCGGGGAGCTGTTTTTT. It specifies CASRPGGGLPGSYTGELFF.

The CDR3 spells CASSQQLAGESEQYF. In nucleotides, the CDR3 is TGCGCCAGCAGCCAACAACTAGCGGGAGAATCCGAGCAGTACTTC. J is TRBJ2-7 and V is TRBV4-1, with 11 bases identical to TRBD2. V lost 2 bases and J lost 6; bases outside the gene matches: 6. Germline V gives CDR1 MGHRA, CDR2 YSYEKL. The CDR3 is 15 residues long.

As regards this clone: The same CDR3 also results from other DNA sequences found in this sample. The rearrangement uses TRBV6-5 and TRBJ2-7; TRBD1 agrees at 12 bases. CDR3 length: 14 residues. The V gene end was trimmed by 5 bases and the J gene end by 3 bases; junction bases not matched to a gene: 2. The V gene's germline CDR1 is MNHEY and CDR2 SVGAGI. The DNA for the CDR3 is TGTGCCAGCAGTCGGGACAGGGGGCTCTACGAGCAGTACTTC. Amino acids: CASSRDRGLYEQYF.

The CDR3 nucleotides are TGTGCCAGCAGCCCGGGACTAGCGGACCCGCTGGGGACCCAGTACTTC. It codes for CASSPGLADPLGTQYF. The chain carries TRBV4-2 and TRBJ2-5; 11 bases are a match to TRBD2. Germline CDR1 is LGHNA and CDR2 is YNFKEQ. The CDR3 has 16 amino acids. Trimming took 4 bases from V and 7 from J; bases not matched to a gene: 11.

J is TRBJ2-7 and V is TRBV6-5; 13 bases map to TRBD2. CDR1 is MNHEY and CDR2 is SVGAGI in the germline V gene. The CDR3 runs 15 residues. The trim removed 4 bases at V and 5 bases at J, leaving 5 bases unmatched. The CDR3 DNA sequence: TGTGCCAGCAGTTGGACTAGCGGGAGAATCGACGAGCAGTACTTC. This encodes CASSWTSGRIDEQYF.

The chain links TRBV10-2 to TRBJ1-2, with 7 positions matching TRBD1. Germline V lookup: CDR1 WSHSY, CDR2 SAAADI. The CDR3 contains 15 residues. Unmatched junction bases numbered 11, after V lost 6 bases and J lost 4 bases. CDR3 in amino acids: CASSGKGAPSYGYTF. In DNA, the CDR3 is TGCGCCAGCAGCGGCAAGGGGGCGCCGAGCTATGGCTACACCTTC.

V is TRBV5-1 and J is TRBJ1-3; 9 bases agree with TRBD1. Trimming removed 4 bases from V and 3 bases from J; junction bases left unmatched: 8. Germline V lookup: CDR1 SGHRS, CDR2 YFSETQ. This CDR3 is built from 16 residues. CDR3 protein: CASSLGTGQIGNTIYF. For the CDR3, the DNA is TGCGCCAGCAGCCTCGGGACAGGGCAAATTGGAAACACCATATATTTT.

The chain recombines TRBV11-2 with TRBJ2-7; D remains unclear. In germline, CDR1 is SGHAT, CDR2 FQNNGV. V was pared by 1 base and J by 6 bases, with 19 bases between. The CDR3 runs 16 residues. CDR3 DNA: TGTGCCAGCAGCTTAGCCCGCCCGACTGCCTCGGTCGAGCAGTACTTC. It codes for CASSLARPTASVEQYF.

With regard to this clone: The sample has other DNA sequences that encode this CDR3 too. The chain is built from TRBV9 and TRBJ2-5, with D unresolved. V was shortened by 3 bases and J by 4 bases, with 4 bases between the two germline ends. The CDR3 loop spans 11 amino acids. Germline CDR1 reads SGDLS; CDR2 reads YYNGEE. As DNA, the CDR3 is TGTGCCAGCAGCGCGGGAGAGACCCAGTACTTC. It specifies CASSAGETQYF.

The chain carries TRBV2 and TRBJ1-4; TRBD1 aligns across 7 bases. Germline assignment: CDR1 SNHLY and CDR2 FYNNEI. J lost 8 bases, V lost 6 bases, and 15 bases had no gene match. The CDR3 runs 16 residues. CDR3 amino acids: CASRGTVALAGEKLFF. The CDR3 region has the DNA TGTGCCAGCAGAGGGACAGTCGCGTTGGCTGGCGAAAAACTGTTTTTT.

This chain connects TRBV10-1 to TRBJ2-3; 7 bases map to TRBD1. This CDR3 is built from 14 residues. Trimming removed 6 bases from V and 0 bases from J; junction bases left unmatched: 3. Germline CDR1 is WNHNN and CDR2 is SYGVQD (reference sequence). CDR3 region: CASRQGLSTDTQYF. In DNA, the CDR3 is TGCGCCAGCAGACAGGGGCTTAGCACAGATACGCAGTATTTT.

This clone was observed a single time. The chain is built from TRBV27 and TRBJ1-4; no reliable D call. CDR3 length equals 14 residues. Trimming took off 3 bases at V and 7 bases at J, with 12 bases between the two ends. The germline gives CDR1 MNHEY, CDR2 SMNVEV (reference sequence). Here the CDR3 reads CASSFQGRSEKLFF. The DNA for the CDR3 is TGTGCCAGCAGTTTCCAAGGGAGGAGTGAAAAACTGTTTTTT.

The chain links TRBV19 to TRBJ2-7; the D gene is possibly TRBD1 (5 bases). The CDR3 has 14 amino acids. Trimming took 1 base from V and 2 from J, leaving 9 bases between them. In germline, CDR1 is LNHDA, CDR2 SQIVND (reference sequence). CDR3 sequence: CASSIGGLPYEQYF. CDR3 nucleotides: TGTGCCAGTAGTATAGGGGGCTTGCCCTACGAGCAGTACTTC.

Here the CDR3 DNA reads TGTGCCAGCAGCGTAGGGGGACAGTACAATGAAGCTTTCTTT. Translation gives CASSVGGQYNEAFF. The rearrangement links TRBV9 to TRBJ1-1; 7 bases fit TRBD1. Germline loops: CDR1 SGDLS, CDR2 YYNGEE. Trimming removed 0 bases from V and 7 bases from J; junction bases left unmatched: 6. The CDR3 has 14 amino acids. The variable domain in full, completed from reference TRBV9 and TRBJ1-1, reads DSGVTQTPKHLITATGQRVTLRCSPRSGDLSVYWYQQSLDQGLQFLIQYYNGEERAKGNILERFSAQQFPDLHSELNLSSLELGDSALYFCASSVGGQYNEAFFGQGTRLTVV.

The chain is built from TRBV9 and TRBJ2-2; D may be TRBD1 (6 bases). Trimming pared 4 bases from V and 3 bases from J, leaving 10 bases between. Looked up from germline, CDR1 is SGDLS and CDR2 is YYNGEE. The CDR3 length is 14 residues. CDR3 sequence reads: CASSPQGHTGELFF. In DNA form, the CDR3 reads TGTGCCAGCAGCCCCCAGGGGCACACCGGGGAGCTGTTTTTT. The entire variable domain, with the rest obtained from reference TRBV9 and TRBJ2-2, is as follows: DSGVTQTPKHLITATGQRVTLRCSPRSGDLSVYWYQQSLDQGLQFLIQYYNGEERAKGNILERFSAQQFPDLHSELNLSSLELGDSALYFCASSPQGHTGELFFGEGSRLTVL.

The DNA for the CDR3 is TGTGCCATCAGTGAGTCGAAGCAGGGAGGGTCCTATCAGCCCCAGCATTTT. The encoded protein is CAISESKQGGSYQPQHF. The chain recombines TRBV10-3 with TRBJ1-5; a weak D match, TRBD1 (5 bases). This CDR3 comprises 17 residues. The germline gives CDR1 ENHRY, CDR2 SYGVKD. The germline V and J ends were trimmed by 0 bases and 5 bases, with 17 bases remaining between them.

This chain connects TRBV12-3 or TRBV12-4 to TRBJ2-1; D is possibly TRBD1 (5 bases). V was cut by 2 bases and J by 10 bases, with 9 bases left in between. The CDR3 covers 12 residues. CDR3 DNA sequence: TGTGCCAGCAGTTTAAGACAGCAAGAGCAGTTCTTC. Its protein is CASSLRQQEQFF.